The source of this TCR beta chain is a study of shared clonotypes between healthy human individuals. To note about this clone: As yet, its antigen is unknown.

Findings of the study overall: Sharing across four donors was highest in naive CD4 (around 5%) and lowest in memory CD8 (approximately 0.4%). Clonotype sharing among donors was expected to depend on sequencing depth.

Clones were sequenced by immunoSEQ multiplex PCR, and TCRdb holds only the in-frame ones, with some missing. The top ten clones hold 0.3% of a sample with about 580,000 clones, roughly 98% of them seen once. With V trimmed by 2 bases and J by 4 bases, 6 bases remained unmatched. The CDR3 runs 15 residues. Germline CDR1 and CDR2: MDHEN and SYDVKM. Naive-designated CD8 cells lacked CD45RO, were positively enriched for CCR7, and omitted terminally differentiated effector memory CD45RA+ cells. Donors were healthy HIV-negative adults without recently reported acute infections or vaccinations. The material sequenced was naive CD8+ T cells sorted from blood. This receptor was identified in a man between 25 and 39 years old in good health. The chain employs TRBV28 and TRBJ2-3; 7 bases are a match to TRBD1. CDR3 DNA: TGTGCCAGCAGTTTACCGGACAGGTATTCAGATACGCAGTATTTT. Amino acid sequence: CASSLPDRYSDTQYF.